This TCR beta chain was identified in a study of shared clonotypes between healthy human individuals. The healthy adult donors were HIV-negative and reported no recent acute infections or vaccinations. This clone was detected only once. Its matching antigen is unknown. The sample contains more than one DNA sequence encoding this CDR3. The study's findings and limits: Enrolling few donors narrowed the genetic and exposure-history diversity that was represented. With four donors compared, approximately 5.5% of naive CD4 clonotypes were shared. Memory subsets had estimated richness that was generally smaller than that of naive subsets.

Germline assignment: CDR1 SGHRS and CDR2 YFSETQ. With V trimmed by 4 bases and J by 3 bases, 3 bases remained unmatched. The CDR3 has 14 residues. The method was immunoSEQ multiplex PCR; TCRdb's version includes in-frame clones alone and lacks a portion of them. The sample contains some 1,400,000 clones, roughly 96% of which appear only once. This receptor was taken from a man aged 25 to 40 in good health. The chain employs TRBV5-1 and TRBJ2-7; 11 bases map to TRBD2. Sequenced material: naive CD4+ T cells sorted from blood. Subset described: CD45RA+ positively selected. The CDR3 coding sequence is TGCGCCAGCAGCCCGGGGACTAGCGGCTACGAGCAGTACTTC. Its protein product is CASSPGTSGYEQYF.